Below, one T cell receptor (beta chain) is given with its context. Other DNA sequences in the sample encode the same CDR3. Per the study methods: The assay estimated nucleated cells by amplifying reference gene primers. Here immunoSEQ multiplex PCR was the method, and the copy in TCRdb shows in-frame clones only, minus some. That table supplies the V and J calls and clone size; D and trimming were determined from the DNA. The sample carries approximately 260,000 clones, approximately 91% recorded once. The data originate from a study of blood T cell repertoires in COVID-19. About the study: Spain, Italy and the United States supplied samples that represented acute and convalescent COVID-19. The analysed material was cDNA or gDNA that came from T cells, B-cell-depleted T cells, or PBMCs.

The sequence derives from a man aged 50-60 years with acute or convalescent COVID-19. The sequenced material came from peripheral blood.

CDR3 bases: TGTGCCAGCAGCTTGGGGGGGCAAGAGACCCAGTACTTC. This codes for CASSLGGQETQYF. The V call is TRBV7-9, the J call TRBJ2-5, with 7 bases aligning to TRBD2. This CDR3 comprises 13 residues. V was clipped by 3 bases and J by 2 bases; unmatched bases: 0. Germline CDR1 and CDR2: SEHNR and FQNEAQ (reference sequence).